Below are 27 T cell receptor beta chains sequenced from a single sample in a study of cytomegalovirus exposure and HLA in healthy donors. The PCR contained 60 Vbeta and 13 Jbeta primers. This table comes from immunoSEQ multiplex PCR, and its TCRdb copy is limited to in-frame clones, with some not included. Here the sample spans 40,000 or so clones, around 77% being singletons. Material for sequencing was PBMCs. These receptors all come from a woman in her 30s in good health and CMV-seropositive.

CDR3 region: CAWSVLSIQYF. DNA for the CDR3: TGTGCCTGGAGTGTACTGTCTATTCAGTACTTC. The chain is built from TRBV30 and TRBJ2-4; D not resolved. V lost 0 bases and J 10 bases, leaving 7 bases between the germline ends. In germline, CDR1 is GTSNPN, CDR2 SVGIG (reference sequence). The CDR3 has 11 residues.

The rearrangement joins TRBV5-1 to TRBJ2-7; 10 nucleotides line up with TRBD1. CDR1 and CDR2 from the germline V gene are SGHRS and YFSETQ. The CDR3 extends over 15 amino acids. V shed 4 bases, J shed 0 bases, and the junction held 4 bases outside the gene matches. In DNA form, the CDR3 reads TGCGCCAGCAGCCGAGGACAGGGGGACTCCTACGAGCAGTACTTC. The encoded protein is CASSRGQGDSYEQYF.

The V call is TRBV30, the J call TRBJ2-1, with TRBD1 as a possible D gene (6 bases). Trimming removed 4 bases at V and 4 bases at J, with 17 bases between. The CDR3 is 15 amino acids. The germline V gene encodes CDR1 GTSNPN and CDR2 SVGIG (reference sequence). DNA of the CDR3: TGTGCCTGGATCGAACAGGGAAACCCTTACAATGAGCAGTTCTTC. Its protein is CAWIEQGNPYNEQFF.

As for this clone: One end of the junction does not line up with germline, which may come from a read error. The rearrangement joins TRBV19 to TRBJ1-5; D possibly corresponds to TRBD1 (6 bases). Germline V gene sequence: CDR1 LNHDA, CDR2 SQIVND (reference sequence). There are 14 residues in the CDR3. This chain's CDR3 is CASTRQASYQPQHF. The DNA for the CDR3 is TGTGCCAGCACGAGACAGGCTAGCTATCAGCCCCAGCATTTT.

V and J are TRBV11-2 and TRBJ1-1; a weak D match, TRBD1 (5 bases). The V gene's germline CDR1 is SGHAT and CDR2 FQNNGV. Trimming removed 5 bases at V and 1 base at J, with 8 bases between. CDR3 size: 13 residues. The CDR3 here is CASSQTENTEAFF. The CDR3 DNA is TGTGCCAGCAGCCAGACAGAGAACACTGAAGCTTTCTTT.

CDR3 in amino acids: CASSQSRDRGSQKADTQYF. The CDR3 nucleotides are TGTGCCAGCAGCCAGTCCCGGGACAGGGGATCTCAAAAGGCAGATACGCAGTATTTT. This sequence joins TRBV7-9 and TRBJ2-3, with 10 bases identical to TRBD1. V lost 5 bases and J lost 4; bases outside the gene matches: 18. The CDR3 extends over 19 amino acids. CDR1 SEHNR and CDR2 FQNEAQ come from the germline V gene (reference sequence).

This clone was seen a handful of times. The chain links TRBV5-1 to TRBJ2-2, with 8 nucleotides matching TRBD2. Germline values: CDR1 SGHRS, CDR2 YFSETQ. This CDR3 is built from 17 residues. The ends lost 2 bases at V and 3 bases at J; junction bases unmatched: 9. Here the CDR3 reads CASSFGIAGLYTGELFF. The CDR3 region has the DNA TGCGCCAGCAGCTTCGGGATAGCGGGACTCTACACCGGGGAGCTGTTTTTT.

V gene TRBV6-1 combines with J gene TRBJ2-1; weak D call: TRBD1 (6 bases). The germline V and J ends were trimmed by 4 bases and 7 bases, with 8 bases remaining between them. This CDR3 spans 12 amino acids. Germline V gives CDR1 MNHNS, CDR2 SASEGT. The DNA of the CDR3 is TGTGCCAGCAGTGTCCAGGGGAATGAGCAGTTCTTC. It codes for CASSVQGNEQFF.

J is TRBJ2-1 and V is TRBV9, with a tentative D call TRBD1 (5 bases). CDR1 and CDR2 (germline): SGDLS, YYNGEE. The V gene lost 4 bases and the J gene lost 1 base, with 15 bases spanning the gap. The CDR3 spans 16 residues. The CDR3 region has the DNA TGTGCCAGCAGCCTGCATTCTAGGGGTTCCTACAATGAGCAGTTCTTC. It translates to CASSLHSRGSYNEQFF.

The chain carries TRBV4-2 and TRBJ2-3, with 7 bases identical to TRBD1. The junction had 7 bases not matched to a gene; V was cut back by 0 bases and J by 4 bases. CDR1 is LGHNA, CDR2 YNFKEQ, per germline. The length of the CDR3 is 16 residues. The CDR3 sequence is CASSQDGQVGADTQYF. The CDR3 coding sequence is TGTGCCAGCAGCCAAGATGGACAGGTGGGAGCAGATACGCAGTATTTT.

The chain joins TRBV7-9 to TRBJ1-2; 10 positions agree with TRBD1. The germline V gene encodes CDR1 SEHNR and CDR2 FQNEAQ (reference sequence). The CDR3 length is 15 residues. With V trimmed by 5 bases and J by 4 bases, 7 bases remained unmatched. This chain's CDR3 is CASSPSGQGFYGYTF. The CDR3 nucleotides read TGTGCCAGCAGCCCATCGGGACAGGGGTTCTATGGCTACACCTTC.

This chain connects TRBV5-1 to TRBJ2-3, with D unresolved. The CDR3 has 14 residues. V shed 0 bases and J shed 0 bases, with 5 bases lying between them. Germline V gives CDR1 SGHRS, CDR2 YFSETQ. This CDR3 is CASSLGLSTDTQYF. In DNA form, the CDR3 reads TGCGCCAGCAGCTTGGGGCTGAGCACAGATACGCAGTATTTT.

J is TRBJ2-3 and V is TRBV10-2, with D perhaps TRBD2 (6 bases). V gave up 6 bases and J gave up 1 base, with 23 bases separating them. The V gene's germline CDR1 is WSHSY and CDR2 SAAADI. The CDR3 loop spans 18 amino acids. CDR3 nucleotides: TGCGCCAGCAGCAAAGGAGGGATGGCGAGGGAAGGCACAGATACGCAGTATTTT. This gives the protein CASSKGGMAREGTDTQYF.

The chain employs TRBV5-1 and TRBJ1-2; 10 bases agree with TRBD1. Germline CDR1 and CDR2: SGHRS and YFSETQ. With V trimmed by 4 bases and J by 2 bases, 2 bases remained unmatched. The CDR3 contains 14 residues. CDR3 loop: CASSPGQGNYGYTF. CDR3 DNA sequence: TGCGCCAGCAGCCCGGGACAGGGGAACTATGGCTACACCTTC.

The chain is built from TRBV7-9 and TRBJ1-1, with TRBD1 identical over 9 bases. Losses at the gene ends were 5 bases for V and 7 bases for J; bases not matched to a gene: 5. The CDR3 is made up of 13 amino acids. Germline V gene lookup returns CDR1 SEHNR and CDR2 FQNEAQ (reference sequence). CDR3 coding DNA: TGTGCCAGCAGCCCCACAGGGGGCAGTGAAGCTTTCTTT. Amino acid sequence: CASSPTGGSEAFF.

The V call is TRBV6-5, the J call TRBJ2-7; no clear D gene. The CDR3 totals 13 residues. In germline, CDR1 is MNHEY, CDR2 SVGAGI. Trimming stripped 0 bases from V and 4 bases from J, with 7 bases between. The CDR3 reads CASSYSQAYEQYF. The CDR3 DNA is TGTGCCAGCAGTTACTCGCAGGCTTACGAGCAGTACTTC.

The chain has TRBV28 and TRBJ2-7; TRBD1 matches at 11 bases. The V and J ends lost 7 bases and 6 bases, in that order; junction bases with no gene match: 8. From germline, CDR1 is MDHEN and CDR2 SYDVKM. This CDR3 spans 14 amino acids. The DNA of the CDR3 is TGTGCCAGCACCATACCCGGGACAGGGGGCGAGCAGTACTTC. It encodes CASTIPGTGGEQYF.

The chain couples TRBV19 to TRBJ2-7; TRBD1 agrees at 9 bases. Losses at the gene ends were 4 bases for V and 6 bases for J; bases not matched to a gene: 7. The germline gives CDR1 LNHDA, CDR2 SQIVND (reference sequence). CDR3 length equals 14 residues. The CDR3 DNA reads TGTGCCAGTAGTAGGCCCGGGACAGGGCCCGAGCAGTACTTC. Protein sequence: CASSRPGTGPEQYF.

J is TRBJ1-2 and V is TRBV28, with TRBD1 identical over 10 bases. After removal of 5 bases from V and 2 bases from J, the junction contained 11 bases not matched to a gene. The CDR3 runs to 17 residues. Germline V gene data show CDR1 as MDHEN and CDR2 as SYDVKM. The CDR3 DNA sequence: TGTGCCAGCAGTCCGACCGTACCGGGACAGGGGAACTATGGCTACACCTTC. This sequence encodes CASSPTVPGQGNYGYTF.

The rearrangement links TRBV2 to TRBJ2-7; 11 bases agree with TRBD1. V lost 7 bases to trimming and J lost 10 bases; unmatched junction nucleotides: 12. CDR1 is SNHLY and CDR2 is FYNNEI in the germline V gene. The CDR3 covers 14 residues. CDR3 region: CASNPGTGGTRQYF. In DNA, the CDR3 is TGTGCCAGCAATCCCGGGACAGGGGGAACGAGACAGTACTTC. Full variable domain (outside the CDR3, taken from reference TRBV2 and TRBJ2-7): EPEVTQTPSHQVTQMGQEVILRCVPISNHLYFYWYRQILGQKVEFLVSFYNNEISEKSEIFDDQFSVERPDGSNFTLKIRSTKLEDSAMYFCASNPGTGGTRQYFGPGTRLTVT.

The genes are TRBV9 and TRBJ2-7; weak D call: TRBD2 (6 bases). The V gene lost 3 bases and the J gene lost 7 bases, with 23 bases spanning the gap. Germline V gene data show CDR1 as SGDLS and CDR2 as YYNGEE. The CDR3 loop spans 16 amino acids. CDR3 in amino acids: CASSEGPGRGGREQYF. The DNA of the CDR3 is TGTGCCAGCAGCGAGGGCCCGGGAAGGGGAGGACGGGAGCAGTACTTC. The entire variable domain, with the rest obtained from reference TRBV9 and TRBJ2-7, is as follows: DSGVTQTPKHLITATGQRVTLRCSPRSGDLSVYWYQQSLDQGLQFLIQYYNGEERAKGNILERFSAQQFPDLHSELNLSSLELGDSALYFCASSEGPGRGGREQYFGPGTRLTVT.

The V and J genes are TRBV28 and TRBJ1-6; D is uncertain. Germline V CDR1 and CDR2: MDHEN, SYDVKM. Trimming stripped 3 bases from V and 9 bases from J, with 15 bases between. The CDR3 totals 15 residues. CDR3 DNA: TGTGCCAGCAGTTTCGTCGTCATGGCCTCTTCACCCCTCCACTTT. Translated: CASSFVVMASSPLHF.

The rearrangement links TRBV6-6 to TRBJ2-1; TRBD1 matches 7 bases. CDR3 length equals 14 residues. Germline CDR1 is MNHNY and CDR2 is SVGAGI (reference sequence). With 2 bases clipped from V and 4 bases from J, the junction kept 2 bases outside the gene matches. The CDR3 loop reads CASSYMDRYNEQFF. The CDR3 DNA is TGTGCCAGCAGTTACATGGACAGGTACAATGAGCAGTTCTTC.

The gene calls are TRBV11-2 and TRBJ1-1; a weak D match, TRBD1 (5 bases). The germline V and J ends were trimmed by 1 base and 4 bases, with 13 bases remaining between them. The CDR3 consists of 15 residues. The germline CDR1 and CDR2 sequences are SGHAT and FQNNGV. The CDR3 sequence is CASSLVWGVSTEAFF. The CDR3 nucleotides read TGTGCCAGCAGCTTAGTGTGGGGGGTTAGCACTGAAGCTTTCTTT. The entire variable domain, with the rest obtained from reference TRBV11-2 and TRBJ1-1, is as follows: EAGVAQSPRYKIIEKRQSVAFWCNPISGHATLYWYQQILGQGPKLLIQFQNNGVVDDSQLPKDRFSAERLKGVDSTLKIQPAKLEDSAVYLCASSLVWGVSTEAFFGQGTRLTVV.

V usage is TRBV19 and J usage is TRBJ2-1; D is undetermined. The CDR3 is 12 amino acids. CDR1 and CDR2 from the germline V gene are LNHDA and SQIVND (reference sequence). V was trimmed by 10 bases and J by 7 bases, leaving 14 bases between them. The CDR3 region has the DNA TGTGCCACCTCCCCACGGGTGAATGAGCAGTTCTTC. Encoded protein: CATSPRVNEQFF.

The chain has TRBV7-8 and TRBJ1-1; TRBD1 agrees at 10 bases. There are 14 residues in the CDR3. Unmatched junction bases numbered 5, after V lost 3 bases and J lost 7 bases. The germline V gene has CDR1 SGHVS and CDR2 FQNEAQ. The CDR3 protein is CASSLGQGICEAFF. Here the CDR3 DNA reads TGTGCCAGCAGCTTGGGACAGGGGATATGTGAAGCTTTCTTT. The whole variable domain, remainder taken from reference TRBV7-8 and TRBJ1-1, is GAGVSQSPRYKVAKRGQDVALRCDPISGHVSLFWYQQALGQGPEFLTYFQNEAQLDKSGLPSDRFFAERPEGSVSTLKIQRTQQEDSAVYLCASSLGQGICEAFFGQGTRLTVV.

The V call is TRBV27, the J call TRBJ2-7; D perhaps matches TRBD1 (5 bases). The V gene's germline CDR1 is MNHEY and CDR2 SMNVEV (reference sequence). Trimming left V 3 bases short and J 0 bases short, with 9 bases between. The CDR3 spans 14 residues. The CDR3 reads CASSLGPGSYEQYF. The CDR3 nucleotides read TGTGCCAGCAGTTTGGGGCCGGGCTCCTACGAGCAGTACTTC.